This TCR beta chain came from a study of blood T cell repertoires in COVID-19. For the study at large: Some COVID-19 samples were acute and others convalescent; all came from the United States, Italy and Spain.

Per the original data handling: Scientists estimated how many nucleated cells there were by amplifying reference gene primers. Method: immunoSEQ multiplex PCR; TCRdb's copy keeps in-frame clones and lacks some. V, J and clone size were drawn from that table, and D and trimming were deduced from the DNA. The profile shows 250,000 or so clones, about nine tenths of them singletons. The CDR3 length is 12 residues. Trimming stripped 7 bases from V and 4 bases from J, with 10 bases between. Sequencing was performed on peripheral blood. The rearrangement joins TRBV12-3 or TRBV12-4 to TRBJ1-2; D not resolved. The receptor was isolated from a man between 40 and 49 years old with active or convalescent COVID-19. The CDR3 loop reads CASILGSYGYTF. CDR3 DNA sequence: TGTGCCAGCATCTTGGGGAGCTATGGCTACACCTTC.